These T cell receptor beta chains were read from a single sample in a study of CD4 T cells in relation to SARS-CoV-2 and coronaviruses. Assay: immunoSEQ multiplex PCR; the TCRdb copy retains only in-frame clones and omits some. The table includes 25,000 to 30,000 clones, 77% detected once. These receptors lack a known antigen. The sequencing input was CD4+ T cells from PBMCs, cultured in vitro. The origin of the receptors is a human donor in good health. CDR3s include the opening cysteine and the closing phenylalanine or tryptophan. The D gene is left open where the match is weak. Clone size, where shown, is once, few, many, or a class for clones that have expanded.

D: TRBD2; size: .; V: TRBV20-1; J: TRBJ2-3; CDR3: CSASMTSGNTDTQYF; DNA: TGCAGTGCTAGTATGACTAGCGGGAATACAGATACGCAGTATTTT
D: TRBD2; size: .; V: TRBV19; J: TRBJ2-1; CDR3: CASGRAWGGNEQFF; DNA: TGTGCCAGCGGCCGGGCCTGGGGGGGCAATGAGCAGTTCTTC
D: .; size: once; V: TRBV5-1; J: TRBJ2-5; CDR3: CASSKGTPQETQYF; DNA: TGCGCCAGCAGCAAAGGGACTCCTCAAGAGACCCAGTACTTC
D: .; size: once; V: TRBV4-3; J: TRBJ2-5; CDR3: CASSQELAGGVGETQYF; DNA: TGCGCCAGCAGCCAAGAACTAGCCGGAGGGGTGGGGGAGACCCAGTACTTC
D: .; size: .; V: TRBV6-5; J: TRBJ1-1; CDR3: CASSYDRTRDFF; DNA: TGTGCCAGCAGTTATGACAGGACGAGGGATTTCTTT
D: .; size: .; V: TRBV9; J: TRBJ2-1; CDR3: CASSFRLDGNPYNEQFF; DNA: TGTGCCAGCAGCTTTCGACTGGACGGGAATCCCTACAATGAGCAGTTCTTC
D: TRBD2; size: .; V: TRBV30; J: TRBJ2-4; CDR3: CAAGLGSNIQYF; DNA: TGTGCGGCGGGACTAGGGTCAAACATTCAGTACTTC
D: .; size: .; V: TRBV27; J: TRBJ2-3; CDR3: CASSLIDTQYF; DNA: TGTGCCAGCAGTTTGATTGATACGCAGTATTTT
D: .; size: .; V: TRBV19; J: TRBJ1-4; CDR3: CASSSDRFIGGEKLFF; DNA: TGTGCCAGTAGTTCGGATCGATTCATCGGGGGGGAAAAACTGTTTTTT
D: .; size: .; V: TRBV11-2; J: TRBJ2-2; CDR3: CASSLDYATGELFF; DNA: TGTGCCAGCAGCTTAGACTACGCCACCGGGGAGCTGTTTTTT
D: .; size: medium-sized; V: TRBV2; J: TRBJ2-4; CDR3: CASSEGVAKNIQYF; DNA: TGTGCCAGCAGTGAAGGAGTTGCCAAAAACATTCAGTACTTC
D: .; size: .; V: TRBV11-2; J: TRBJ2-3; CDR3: CASSSLGGRRTQYF; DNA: TGTGCCAGCAGCTCCCTTGGGGGGAGGAGAACGCAGTATTTT
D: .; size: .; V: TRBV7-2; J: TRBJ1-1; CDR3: CASSLNRQNTEAFF; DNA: TGTGCCAGCAGCTTAAACAGACAAAACACTGAAGCTTTCTTT
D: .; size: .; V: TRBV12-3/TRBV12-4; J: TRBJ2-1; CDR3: CASVKAYNEQFF; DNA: TGTGCCAGCGTGAAAGCTTACAATGAGCAGTTCTTC
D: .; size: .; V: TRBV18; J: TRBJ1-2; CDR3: CASSPPPGQGGHYGYTF; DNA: TGTGCCAGCTCACCACCCCCGGGTCAGGGAGGACACTATGGCTACACCTTC
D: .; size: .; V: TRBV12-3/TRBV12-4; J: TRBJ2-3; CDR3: CASSFGSPDTQYF; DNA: TGTGCCAGCAGTTTCGGTTCCCCAGATACGCAGTATTTT
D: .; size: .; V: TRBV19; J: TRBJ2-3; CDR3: CASSMAGGEDTQYF; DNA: TGTGCCAGTAGTATGGCCGGGGGAGAGGATACGCAGTATTTT
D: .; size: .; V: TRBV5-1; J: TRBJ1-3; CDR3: CASREAVGLSGNTIYF; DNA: TGCGCCAGCAGGGAGGCTGTGGGGCTTTCTGGAAACACCATATATTTT
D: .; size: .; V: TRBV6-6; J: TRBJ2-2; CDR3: CASSGPGTGELFF; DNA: TGTGCCAGCAGTGGCCCAGGCACCGGGGAGCTGTTTTTT
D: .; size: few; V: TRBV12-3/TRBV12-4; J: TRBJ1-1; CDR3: CASAGGARTEAFF; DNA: TGTGCCAGCGCCGGAGGGGCTCGCACTGAAGCTTTCTTT
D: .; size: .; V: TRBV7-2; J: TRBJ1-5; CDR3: CASSSVYGNQPQHF; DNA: TGTGCCAGCAGCTCCGTTTACGGCAATCAGCCCCAGCATTTT
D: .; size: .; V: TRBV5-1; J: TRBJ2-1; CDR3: CASSLAQGGNEQFF; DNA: TGCGCCAGCAGCTTGGCACAGGGCGGGAATGAGCAGTTCTTC
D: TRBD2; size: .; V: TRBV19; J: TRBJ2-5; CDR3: CASSPWTSGRETQYF; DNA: TGTGCCAGTAGTCCCTGGACTAGCGGGAGAGAGACCCAGTACTTC
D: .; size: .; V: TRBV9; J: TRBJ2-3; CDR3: CASSVVGGRGDTQYF; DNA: TGTGCCAGCAGCGTAGTCGGCGGGCGGGGAGATACGCAGTATTTT